This T cell receptor beta chain emerged from a study of blood T cell repertoires in COVID-19. TCRdb keeps only in-frame clones here, not all; method: immunoSEQ multiplex PCR. The sample yields 130,000 to 150,000 clones, around 89% seen once. This CDR3 is built from 18 residues. With V trimmed by 3 bases and J by 2 bases, 9 bases remained unmatched. Germline V lookup: CDR1 KGHDR, CDR2 SFDVKD. The J gene is TRBJ2-1, the V gene TRBV24-1; 10 positions match TRBD1. The sample comprised PBMCs or T cells enriched from blood (not recorded which). The receptor was isolated from a young woman with acute COVID-19. In DNA, the CDR3 is TGTGCCACCAGTGATCGAGACAGGGGGCGAACGCCCTACAATGAGCAGTTCTTC. Its translation: CATSDRDRGRTPYNEQFF.